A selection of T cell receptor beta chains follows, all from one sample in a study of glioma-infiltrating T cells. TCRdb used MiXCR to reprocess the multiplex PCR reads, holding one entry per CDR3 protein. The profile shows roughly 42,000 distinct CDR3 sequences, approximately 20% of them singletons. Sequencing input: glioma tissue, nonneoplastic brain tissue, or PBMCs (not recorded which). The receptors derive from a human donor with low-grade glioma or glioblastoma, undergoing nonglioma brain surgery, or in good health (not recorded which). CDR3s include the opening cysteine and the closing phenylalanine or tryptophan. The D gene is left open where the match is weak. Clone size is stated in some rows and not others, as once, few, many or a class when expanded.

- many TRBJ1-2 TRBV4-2 CASSQDLGGANYGYTF TGTGCCAGCAGCCAAGATTTAGGGGGAGCTAACTATGGCTACACCTTC
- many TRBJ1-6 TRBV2 CAMRSGYNSPLHF TGTGCCATGAGGTCGGGCTATAATTCACCCCTCCACTTT
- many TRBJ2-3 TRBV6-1 CASSDQQGADTQYF TGTGCCAGCAGTGACCAACAGGGTGCAGATACGCAGTATTTT
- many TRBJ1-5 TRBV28 CASSPMSGSNQPQHF TGTGCCAGCAGTCCCATGTCCGGGAGCAATCAGCCCCAGCATTTT
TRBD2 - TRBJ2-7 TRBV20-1 CSAPTAGGPRYEQYF TGCAGTGCTCCCACAGCGGGAGGGCCCAGGTACGAGCAGTACTTC
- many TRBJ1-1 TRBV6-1 CASSRGNMNTEAFF TGTGCCAGCAGTCGAGGAAACATGAACACTGAAGCTTTCTTT
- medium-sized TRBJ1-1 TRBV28 CASSPNTEAFF TGTGCCAGCAGCCCGAACACTGAAGCTTTCTTT
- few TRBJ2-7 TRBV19 CASSIRRDLEQYF TGTGCCAGTAGTATTCGCAGGGACCTGGAGCAGTACTTC
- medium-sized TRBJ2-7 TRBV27 CASSFSRAYGQYF TGTGCCAGCAGTTTTTCCCGTGCCTACGGGCAGTACTTC
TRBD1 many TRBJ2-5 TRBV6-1 CASRRQGEETQYF TGTGCCAGCCGGAGACAGGGAGAAGAGACCCAGTACTTC
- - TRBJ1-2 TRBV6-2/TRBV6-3 CASIETTKDNYGYTF TGTGCCAGCATCGAGACGACGAAAGATAACTATGGCTACACCTTC
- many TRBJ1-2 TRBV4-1 CASSQGPSSSGYTF TGCGCCAGCAGCCAAGGCCCCTCGAGCAGTGGCTACACCTTC
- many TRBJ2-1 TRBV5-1 CASSPSSTVVLDEQFF TGCGCCAGCAGCCCTAGTTCAACAGTGGTACTGGATGAGCAGTTCTTC
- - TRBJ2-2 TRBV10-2 CARLTDRWNTGELFF TGCGCCAGATTAACCGACAGGTGGAACACCGGGGAGCTGTTTTTT
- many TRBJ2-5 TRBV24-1 CATSDQGPQETQYF TGTGCCACCAGTGATCAGGGACCCCAAGAGACCCAGTACTTC
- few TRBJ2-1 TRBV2 CASATGYNEQFF TGTGCCAGTGCAACAGGGTACAATGAGCAGTTCTTC
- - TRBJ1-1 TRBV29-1 CSAREGGRNTEAFF TGCAGCGCCCGAGAAGGGGGACGGAACACTGAAGCTTTCTTT